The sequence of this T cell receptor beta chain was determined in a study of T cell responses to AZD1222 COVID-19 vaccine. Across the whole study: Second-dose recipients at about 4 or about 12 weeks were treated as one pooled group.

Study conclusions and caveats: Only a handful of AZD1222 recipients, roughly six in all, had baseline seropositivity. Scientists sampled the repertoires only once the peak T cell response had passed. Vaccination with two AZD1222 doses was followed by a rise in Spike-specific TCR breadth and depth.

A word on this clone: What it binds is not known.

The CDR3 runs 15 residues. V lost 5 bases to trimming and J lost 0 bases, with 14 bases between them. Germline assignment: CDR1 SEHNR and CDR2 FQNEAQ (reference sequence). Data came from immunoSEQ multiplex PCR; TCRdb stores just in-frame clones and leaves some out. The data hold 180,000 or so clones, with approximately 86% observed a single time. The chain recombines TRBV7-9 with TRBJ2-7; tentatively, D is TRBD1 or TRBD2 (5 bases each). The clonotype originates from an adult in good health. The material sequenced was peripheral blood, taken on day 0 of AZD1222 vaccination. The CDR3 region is CASSQQGTRSYEQYF. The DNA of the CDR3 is TGTGCCAGCAGCCAGCAAGGGACCCGCTCCTACGAGCAGTACTTC.